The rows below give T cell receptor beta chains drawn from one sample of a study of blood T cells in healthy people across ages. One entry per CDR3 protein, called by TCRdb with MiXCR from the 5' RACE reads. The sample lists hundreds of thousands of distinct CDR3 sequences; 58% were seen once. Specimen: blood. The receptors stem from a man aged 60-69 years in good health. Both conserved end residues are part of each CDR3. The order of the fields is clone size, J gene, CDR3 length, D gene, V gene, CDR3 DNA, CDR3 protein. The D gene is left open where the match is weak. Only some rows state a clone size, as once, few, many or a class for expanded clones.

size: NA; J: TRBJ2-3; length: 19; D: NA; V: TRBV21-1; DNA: TGTGCCAGCAGCAAGGCCCCGGACAGGGGGATATTTTACACAGATACGCAGTATTTT; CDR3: CASSKAPDRGIFYTDTQYF
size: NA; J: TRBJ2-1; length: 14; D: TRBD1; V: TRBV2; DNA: TGTGCCAGCAGCGGACAGGGGTCCTACAATGAGCAGTTCTTC; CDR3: CASSGQGSYNEQFF
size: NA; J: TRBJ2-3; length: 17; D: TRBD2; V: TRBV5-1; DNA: TGCGCCAGCAGCCCCCGACTAGCGGGGCCTAGCACAGATACGCAGTATTTT; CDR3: CASSPRLAGPSTDTQYF
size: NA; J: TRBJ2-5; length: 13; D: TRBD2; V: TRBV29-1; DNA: TGCAGCGTTGGGGGCAGCGGGGGGGAGACCCAGTACTTC; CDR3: CSVGGSGGETQYF
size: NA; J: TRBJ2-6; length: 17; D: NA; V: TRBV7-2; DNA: TGTGCCAGCAGCCCGTTTCAGGGTAGCTCTGGGGCCAACGTCCTGACTTTC; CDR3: CASSPFQGSSGANVLTF
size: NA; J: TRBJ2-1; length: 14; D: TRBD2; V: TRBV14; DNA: TGTGCCAGCAGTGAGCGGGGGCCGTACAATGAGCAGTTCTTC; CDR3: CASSERGPYNEQFF
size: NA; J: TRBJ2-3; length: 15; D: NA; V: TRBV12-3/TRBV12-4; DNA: TGTGCCAGCAGTTTACGTTGGAGTAGCGCAGATACGCAGTATTTT; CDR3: CASSLRWSSADTQYF
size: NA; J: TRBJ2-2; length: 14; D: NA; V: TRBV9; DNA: TGTGCCAGCAGCGTAGGACAGATCACCGGGGAGCTGTTTTTT; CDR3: CASSVGQITGELFF
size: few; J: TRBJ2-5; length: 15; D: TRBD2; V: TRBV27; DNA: TGTGCCAGCCAACTGACTAGCGGGGGGCAAGAGACCCAGTACTTC; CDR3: CASQLTSGGQETQYF
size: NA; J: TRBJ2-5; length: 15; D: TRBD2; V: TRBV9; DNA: TGTGCCAGCAGCCCTAGCGGGGGGCACCAAGAGACCCAGTACTTC; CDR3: CASSPSGGHQETQYF
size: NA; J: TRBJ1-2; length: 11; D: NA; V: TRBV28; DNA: TGTGCCAGCAGCTACCAGGGGTCGGACACCTTC; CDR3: CASSYQGSDTF
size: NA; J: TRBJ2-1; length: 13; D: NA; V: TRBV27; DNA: TGTGCCAGCGCCGCCATGAACTACAATGAGCAGTTCTTC; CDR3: CASAAMNYNEQFF
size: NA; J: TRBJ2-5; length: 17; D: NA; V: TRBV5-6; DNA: TGTGCCAGCAGCTTGATCGCGTCCTACCAAATCCAAGAGACCCAGTACTTC; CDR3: CASSLIASYQIQETQYF
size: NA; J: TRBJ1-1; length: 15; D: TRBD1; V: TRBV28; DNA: TGTGCCAGCACCCAGGACAGGGGGACGAACACTGAAGCTTTCTTT; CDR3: CASTQDRGTNTEAFF
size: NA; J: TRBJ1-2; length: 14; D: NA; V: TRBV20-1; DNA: TGCAGTGCTAGAGATTATGGGCAGCTATATGGCTACACCTTC; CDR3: CSARDYGQLYGYTF
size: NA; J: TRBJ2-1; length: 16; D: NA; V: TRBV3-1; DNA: TGTGCCAGCAGCCAAGCCCTCGGACTAACCGGAAATGAGCAGTTCTTC; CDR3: CASSQALGLTGNEQFF
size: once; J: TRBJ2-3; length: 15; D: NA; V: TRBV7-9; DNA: TGTGCCAGCAGCTTAGGAGTACAGGCGAGAGATACGCAGTATTTT; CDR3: CASSLGVQARDTQYF
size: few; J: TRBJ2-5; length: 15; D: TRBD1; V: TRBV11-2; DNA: TGTGCCAGCAGCTTCAGACAGGGGGCGCCGGAGACCCAGTACTTC; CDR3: CASSFRQGAPETQYF
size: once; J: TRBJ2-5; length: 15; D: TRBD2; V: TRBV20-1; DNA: TGCAGTACTAGTCTGCTAGCGGGGAACCAAGAGACCCAGTACTTC; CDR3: CSTSLLAGNQETQYF
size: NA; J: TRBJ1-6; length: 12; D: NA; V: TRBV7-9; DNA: TGTGCCAGCGGACAATATAATTCACCCCTCCACTTT; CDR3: CASGQYNSPLHF
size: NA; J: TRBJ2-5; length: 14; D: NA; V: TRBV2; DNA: TGTGCCAGCAGTGTCGGCCCCGCCCGGAAGACCCAGTACTTC; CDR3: CASSVGPARKTQYF
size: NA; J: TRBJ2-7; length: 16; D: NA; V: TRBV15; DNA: TGTGCCACCAGCAGAGATCGGAGGGGTGGAAACTACGAGCAGTACTTC; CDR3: CATSRDRRGGNYEQYF
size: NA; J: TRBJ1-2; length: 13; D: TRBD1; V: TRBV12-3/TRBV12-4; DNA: TGTGCCAGCAGCAGGGACAGCTCTTATGGCTACACCTTC; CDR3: CASSRDSSYGYTF
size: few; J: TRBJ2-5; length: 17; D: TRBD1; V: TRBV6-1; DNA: TGTGCCAGCAGTACACGCTCCGGGACAGGGGGCTTTAAGACCCAGTACTTC; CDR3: CASSTRSGTGGFKTQYF
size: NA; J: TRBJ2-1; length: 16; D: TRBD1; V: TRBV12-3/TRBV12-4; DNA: TGTGCCAGCAGCGCCGGGACAGCCCGGAGGAGTGGTGAGCAGTTCTTC; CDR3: CASSAGTARRSGEQFF
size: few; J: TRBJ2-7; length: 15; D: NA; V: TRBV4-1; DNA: TGCGCCAGCAGCCAAGGAATCTCCTTCCCCTACGAGCAGTACTTC; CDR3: CASSQGISFPYEQYF
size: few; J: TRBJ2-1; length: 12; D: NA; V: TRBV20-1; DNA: TGCAGTGGGGGGTCAACCACCAATGAGCAGTTCTTC; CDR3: CSGGSTTNEQFF
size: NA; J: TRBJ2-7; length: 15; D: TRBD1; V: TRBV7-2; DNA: TGTGCCAGCAGCTCGAACAGGGGGCTGGCAGAGACCCGGTACTTC; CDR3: CASSSNRGLAETRYF
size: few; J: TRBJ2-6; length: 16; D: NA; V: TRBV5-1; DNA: TGCGCCAGCAGGTGGGCAGTTAATTCTGGGGCCAACGTCCTGACTTTC; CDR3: CASRWAVNSGANVLTF
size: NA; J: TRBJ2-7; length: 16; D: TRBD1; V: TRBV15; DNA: TGTGCCACCAGCATTGGTACCGGGACAGGGCTTAACGAGCAGTACTTC; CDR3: CATSIGTGTGLNEQYF
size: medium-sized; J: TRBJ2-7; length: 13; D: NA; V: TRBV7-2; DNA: TGTGCCAGCAGATTGGGGGGATCCTACGAGCAGTACTTC; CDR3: CASRLGGSYEQYF
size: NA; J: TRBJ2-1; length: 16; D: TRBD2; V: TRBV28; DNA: TGTGCCAGCAGAGTGGGGGGGGACCCCTCCTACAATGAGCAGTTCTTC; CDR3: CASRVGGDPSYNEQFF
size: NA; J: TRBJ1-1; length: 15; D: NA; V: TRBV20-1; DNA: TGCAGTGCTCGTCCCCCCCGGTCCCGGGACACTGAAGCTTTCTTT; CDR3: CSARPPRSRDTEAFF
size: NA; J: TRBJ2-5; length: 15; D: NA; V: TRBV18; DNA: TGTGCCAGCTCACCAACTGGGATACCACAAGAGACCCAGTACTTC; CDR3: CASSPTGIPQETQYF
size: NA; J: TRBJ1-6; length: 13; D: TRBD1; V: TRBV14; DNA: TGTGCCAGCAGCCAGACAGGGTATTCACCCCTCCACTTT; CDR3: CASSQTGYSPLHF
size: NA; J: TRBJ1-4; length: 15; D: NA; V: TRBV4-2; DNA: TGTGCCAGCAGCCTCAGGGATCCACCTAATGAAAAACTGTTTTTT; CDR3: CASSLRDPPNEKLFF
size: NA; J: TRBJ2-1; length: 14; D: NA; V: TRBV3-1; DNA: TGTGCCAGCAGTTTGGCGACAGTTTACAATGAGCAGTTCTTC; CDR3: CASSLATVYNEQFF
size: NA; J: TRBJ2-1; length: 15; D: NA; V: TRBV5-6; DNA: TGTGCCAGTAGCCCTCTCCAGGGATCCTACAATGAGCAGTTCTTC; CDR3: CASSPLQGSYNEQFF
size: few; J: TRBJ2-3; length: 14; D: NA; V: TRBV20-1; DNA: TGCAGTGCTAGAGATTCCGGGAACGCAGATACGCAGTATTTT; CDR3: CSARDSGNADTQYF
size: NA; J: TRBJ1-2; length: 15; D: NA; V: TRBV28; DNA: TGTGCCAGCAGTTTGGGGGGACCGTCACGGAAGGGCTACACCTTC; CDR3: CASSLGGPSRKGYTF
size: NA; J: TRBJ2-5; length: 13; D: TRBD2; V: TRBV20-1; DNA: TGCAGTGCCAAAGCGGGGGGCCAAGAGACCCAGTACTTC; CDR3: CSAKAGGQETQYF
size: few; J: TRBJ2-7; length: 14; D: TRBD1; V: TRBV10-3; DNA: TGTGCCATCGGAGGACAGGGAAATCCCTACGAGCAGTACTTC; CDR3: CAIGGQGNPYEQYF
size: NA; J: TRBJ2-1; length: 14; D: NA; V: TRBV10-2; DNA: TGCGCCAGCAGTGATACTCGTCGTTACAATGAGCAGTTCTTC; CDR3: CASSDTRRYNEQFF
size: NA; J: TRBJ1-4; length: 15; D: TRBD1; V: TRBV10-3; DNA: TGTGCCATCAGCGGGGACAGGGGAACTAATGAAAAACTGTTTTTT; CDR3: CAISGDRGTNEKLFF
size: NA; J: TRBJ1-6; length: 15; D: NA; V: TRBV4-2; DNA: TGTGCCAGCAGCCATGGCAGGGGAATCGGTTCACCCCTCCACTTT; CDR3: CASSHGRGIGSPLHF
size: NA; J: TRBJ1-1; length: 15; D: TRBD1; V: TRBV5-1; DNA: TGCGCCAGCAGCCAAACCTCCTCCGGGACAGGCGAAGCTTTCTTT; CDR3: CASSQTSSGTGEAFF
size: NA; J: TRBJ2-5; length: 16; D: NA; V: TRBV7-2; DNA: TGTGCCAGCAGCTTAGGCCTGGGGGGCGGTCAAGAGACCCAGTACTTC; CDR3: CASSLGLGGGQETQYF
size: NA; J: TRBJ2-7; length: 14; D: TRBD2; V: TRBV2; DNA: TGTGCCGGCAGTGAACTAGCGGTGAACTACGAGCAGTACTTC; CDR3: CAGSELAVNYEQYF